These 10 T cell receptor beta chains originate from one sample sequenced in a study of T cell clusters in autoimmune cytopenias (dated by TCRdb to 2018 to 2020). Sequencing instrument: Illumina MiSeq. TRB rearrangements were amplified by multiplex PCR using a touch-down protocol with TRB-A and TRB-B primer pools mixed in one tube. The reads, reprocessed by TCRdb, yield one row per CDR3 protein sequence and no DNA. The table for this sample shows under 3,500 distinct CDR3 sequences. The top ten clonotypes cover 7.2% of the sample. Each sample's TRB amplification started from 250 ng of peripheral blood genomic DNA, which corresponds to tens of thousands of genome equivalents. The same data also went into a second study, on T cell repertoires in aging, cancer and after chemotherapy.

The sequencing sample was made of peripheral blood. The receptors were gathered from a human donor in good health.

Considering frequency, this clonotype is large. This sequence joins TRBV6-5 and TRBJ1-3; TCRdb proposes TRBD1, but this gene call is untestable without DNA. Germline CDR1 MNHEY, CDR2 SVGAGI. CDR3 size: 13 residues. Here the CDR3 reads CASRRQGGNTIYF.

Its frequency marks this clonotype as medium-sized. The chain recombines TRBV19 with TRBJ1-3; there is no DNA to check the TCRdb D call of TRBD1. This CDR3 region has 15 residues. The V gene's germline CDR1 is LNHDA and CDR2 SQIVND (reference sequence). The chain's CDR3 is CASSIGKASGNTIYF.

This clonotype is labeled medium-sized (0.01 to 0.1%) based on frequency. The V and J genes are TRBV6-5 and TRBJ2-7; TCRdb calls TRBD2, which cannot be checked without DNA. The germline CDR1 and CDR2 sequences are MNHEY and SVGAGI. There are 18 residues in the CDR3. CDR3 sequence reads: CASSDPGLAGDRSYEQYF.

The V and J genes are TRBV15 and TRBJ2-4; the D call from TCRdb, TRBD1, cannot be confirmed without DNA. The CDR3 extends over 17 amino acids. Germline-derived CDR1 and CDR2 are LNHNV and YYDKDF (reference sequence). CDR3 region: CATSSDTGTGAKNIQYF.

By frequency, this clonotype registers medium-sized. This CDR3 reads CASSRTRGYNEQYF. The rearrangement links TRBV19 to TRBJ2-7; the TCRdb call, TRBD1, lacks DNA for checking. This CDR3 has 14 amino acids. The germline V gene has CDR1 LNHDA and CDR2 SQIVND (reference sequence).

The genes are TRBV24-1 and TRBJ2-2; lacking DNA, the TRBD1 call made by TCRdb goes unchecked. This CDR3 is 15 amino acids long. CDR1 is KGHDR, CDR2 SFDVKD, per germline. The CDR3 reads CATRESQGTTGELFF.

This rearrangement joins TRBV5-4 to TRBJ2-5; TCRdb gives TRBD2 as the D gene, but with no DNA this cannot be confirmed. This CDR3 spans 16 amino acids. Germline V gene data show CDR1 as SGHNT and CDR2 as YYREEE (reference sequence). This CDR3 reads CASSSGTSGGRETQYF.

This clonotype is deemed medium-sized by its frequency. The V gene is TRBV12-3 or TRBV12-4, the J gene TRBJ1-2; the TCRdb call, TRBD1, lacks DNA for checking. The CDR3 sequence is 12 residues long. CDR3 sequence: CASSLATGGYTF.

This clonotype shows up as medium-sized by frequency. The J gene is TRBJ2-5, the V gene TRBV20-1; TCRdb proposes TRBD2, but this gene call is untestable without DNA. Germline V gene sequence: CDR1 DFQATT, CDR2 SNEGSKA (reference sequence). This CDR3 has 16 residues. CDR3 residues: CSAHGGTSGMSETQYF.

The rearrangement uses TRBV4-3 and TRBJ2-1; TCRdb's D call of TRBD2 is untestable without DNA. This CDR3 contains 18 residues. CDR1 and CDR2 from the germline V gene are LGHNA and YSLEER. This CDR3 reads CASSQVPLAVSSYNEQFF.